This passage covers 8 T cell receptor beta chains from one sample sequenced in a study of blood T cell repertoires in COVID-19. Profiled with immunoSEQ multiplex PCR; TCRdb holds only in-frame clones, not every one. Of about 140,000 clones in the sample, about 79% were seen once. Sequencing input: PBMCs or T cells enriched from blood (not recorded which). The receptors stem from a woman between 45 and 60 years old who had recovered from COVID-19.

V usage is TRBV7-8 and J usage is TRBJ1-6; TRBD1 agrees at 8 bases. The trim removed 2 bases at V and 14 bases at J, leaving 11 bases unmatched. The CDR3 has 15 residues. Germline CDR1 and CDR2: SGHVS and FQNEAQ. The CDR3 loop is CASSLKLDRAHSLHF. CDR3 DNA: TGTGCCAGCAGCTTAAAATTGGACAGGGCTCACTCCCTCCACTTT.

This chain uses TRBV7-9 with TRBJ2-2, with a possible D match to TRBD2 (5 bases). The V end lost 3 bases, the J end lost 5 bases, and 13 bases lay between the germline ends. Germline CDR1 reads SEHNR; CDR2 reads FQNEAQ (reference sequence). This CDR3 comprises 15 residues. CDR3 amino acids: CASSFYGIQTGELFF. As DNA, the CDR3 is TGTGCCAGCAGCTTTTACGGGATTCAAACCGGGGAGCTGTTTTTT.

The gene calls are TRBV7-9 and TRBJ2-6; TRBD2 matches 12 bases. CDR3 length equals 19 residues. Germline V gives CDR1 SEHNR, CDR2 FQNEAQ (reference sequence). The V and J ends lost 6 bases and 0 bases, in that order; junction bases with no gene match: 9. This CDR3 reads CASRPTTSGGHSGANVLTF. CDR3 DNA sequence: TGTGCCAGCAGACCGACGACTAGCGGGGGCCACTCTGGGGCCAACGTCCTGACTTTC.

The chain recombines TRBV5-8 with TRBJ2-7; D remains ambiguous. The CDR3 loop spans 16 amino acids. Germline V CDR1 and CDR2: SGHTS, YDEGEE. Trimming took 0 bases from V and 5 from J, leaving 18 bases between them. CDR3 region: CASSLENLPLLHEQYF. The CDR3 DNA follows: TGTGCCAGCAGCTTGGAAAACCTCCCCCTACTCCACGAGCAGTACTTC. The full variable domain, in which reference TRBV5-8 and TRBJ2-7 provide the parts outside the CDR3, is EAGVTQSPTHLIKTRGQQATLRCSPISGHTSVYWYQQALGLGLQFLLWYDEGEERNRGNFPPRFSGRQFPNYSSELNVNALELEDSALYLCASSLENLPLLHEQYFGPGTRLTVT.

This chain connects TRBV6-5 to TRBJ2-3; 9 bases are a match to TRBD1. CDR3 size: 15 residues. Germline CDR1 MNHEY, CDR2 SVGAGI. With 6 bases clipped from V and 0 bases from J, the junction kept 4 bases outside the gene matches. CDR3 nucleotide sequence: TGTGCCAGCAGCGACAGGGGGAGTAGCACAGATACGCAGTATTTT. It yields the protein CASSDRGSSTDTQYF.

This clone was picked up many times. This sequence joins TRBV19 and TRBJ1-6, with D hard to call. Germline CDR1 and CDR2: LNHDA and SQIVND (reference sequence). Trimming took 5 bases from V and 6 from J, leaving 14 bases between them. The CDR3 sequence is 15 residues long. The CDR3 DNA reads TGTGCCAGTAGTTCGTTACAGCTTACTAATTCACCCCTCCACTTT. This sequence encodes CASSSLQLTNSPLHF. Full variable domain (rest looked up from reference TRBV19 and TRBJ1-6): DGGITQSPKYLFRKEGQNVTLSCEQNLNHDAMYWYRQDPGQGLRLIYYSQIVNDFQKGDIAEGYSVSREKKESFPLTVTSAQKNPTAFYLCASSSLQLTNSPLHFGNGTRLTVT.

This clone was seen a few times. This chain uses TRBV10-1 with TRBJ2-7; 8 nucleotides match TRBD2. V dropped 3 bases and J dropped 7; count of bases not matched to a gene: 8. Germline CDR1 reads WNHNN; CDR2 reads SYGVQD (reference sequence). This CDR3 has 14 residues. CDR3 bases: TGCGCCAGCAGTGAAGCAGCGGGGGCGGGGGAGCAGTACTTC. This codes for CASSEAAGAGEQYF.

The V gene is TRBV7-3, the J gene TRBJ2-5; no firm D call. Per germline, CDR1 SGHTA and CDR2 FQGTGA. The CDR3 totals 14 residues. Trimming removed 2 bases at V and 0 bases at J, with 7 bases between. The CDR3 sequence is CASSLSSYQETQYF. The CDR3 nucleotides are TGTGCCAGCAGCTTATCGAGCTACCAAGAGACCCAGTACTTC.